The rows below give T cell receptor beta chains drawn from one sample of a study of beta chain features in type 1 diabetes. Libraries were prepared by immunoSEQ multiplex PCR; TCRdb keeps only in-frame clonotypes and omits some of them. The top ten hold more than 0.1% of the sample, which has around 650,000 clones, roughly 12% seen once. Sequences were obtained from naive CD4+ T cells from blood. The receptors come from a man between 25 and 39 years old with type 1 diabetes. CDR3s include the opening cysteine and the closing phenylalanine or tryptophan. Fields, in order: clone size, D gene, J gene, V gene, CDR3 DNA, CDR3 protein. The D gene is left open where the match is weak. Size tells how often a clone was seen (once, few, many) or the class of an expanded clone, and some rows leave it out.

>few|NA|TRBJ2-5|TRBV7-7
TGTGCTAGCAGCTTGTGGGGGCAAAAGGGGACCCAGTACTTC
CASSLWGQKGTQYF
>few|NA|TRBJ2-3|TRBV5-4
TGTGCCAGCAGCTTGATCTGGGGGCCCCCAGATACGCAGTATTTT
CASSLIWGPPDTQYF
>NA|TRBD1|TRBJ2-5|TRBV7-2
TGTGCCAGCAGCTTATACCGGGACAGGGAGACCCAGTACTTC
CASSLYRDRETQYF
>NA|NA|TRBJ2-5|TRBV10-1
TGCGCCAGCAGTGAGTCGGGCAGGGCCGAGACCCAGTACTTC
CASSESGRAETQYF
>NA|NA|TRBJ1-5|TRBV2
TGTGCCAGCAGCGTTAGGACAGAGGATCAGCCCCAGCATTTT
CASSVRTEDQPQHF
>NA|NA|TRBJ1-2|TRBV25-1
TGTGCCAGCAGTGAATACTGGGGGGGCGGCTACACCTTC
CASSEYWGGGYTF
>NA|NA|TRBJ1-1|TRBV6-6
TGTGCCAGCACGCCGAGGGTTTTGAACACTGAAGCTTTCTTT
CASTPRVLNTEAFF
>NA|TRBD2|TRBJ2-1|TRBV4-2
TGTGCCAGCACCACGACTAGCGGGGGGTACAATGAGCAGTTCTTC
CASTTTSGGYNEQFF
>NA|NA|TRBJ2-2|TRBV28
TGTGCCAGCAGCTTGCTCAGGGAAGTTAGCGGGGAGCTGTTTTTT
CASSLLREVSGELFF
>few|NA|TRBJ1-1|TRBV27
TGTGCCAGCGGAAGACAGGCGAACACTGAAGCTTTCTTT
CASGRQANTEAFF
>NA|TRBD2|TRBJ2-1|TRBV19
TGTGCCAGTAGGACTCTAGCGGACTTTTACAATGAGCAGTTCTTC
CASRTLADFYNEQFF
>NA|NA|TRBJ2-5|TRBV5-1
TGCGCCAGCAGCTCCGCCGGAGGTGGGGAGACCCAGTACTTC
CASSSAGGGETQYF
>few|NA|TRBJ2-2|TRBV5-1
TGCGCCAGCAGCTTGTACACCGGGGAGCTGTTTTTT
CASSLYTGELFF
>NA|NA|TRBJ2-6|TRBV18
TGTGCCAGCTCACTCCTCGAATATAAAGGGGGATCCGGCTCTGGGGCCAACGTCCTGACTTTC
CASSLLEYKGGSGSGANVLTF
>NA|TRBD2|TRBJ2-7|TRBV7-9
TGTGCCAGCAGCTTATCGGGAGGGATCGAGCAGTACTTC
CASSLSGGIEQYF
>NA|NA|TRBJ2-5|TRBV7-9
TGTGCCAGCAGCCCCGGACTGCCCCCAGAGACCCAGTACTTC
CASSPGLPPETQYF
>NA|TRBD1|TRBJ1-1|TRBV25-1
TGTGCCAGCAGTGGGCCAGACAGGGTAGTCAACACTGAAGCTTTCTTT
CASSGPDRVVNTEAFF
>few|NA|TRBJ2-5|TRBV6-5
TGTGCCAGCAGTTTCGCCGGGGGAGAGACCCAGTACTTC
CASSFAGGETQYF
>few|NA|TRBJ2-3|TRBV20-1
TGCAGTGCTGGCCTCGATACGCAGTATTTT
CSAGLDTQYF
>NA|TRBD1|TRBJ2-1|TRBV13
TGTGCCAGCAGCTTAATGGTGGGGACAGGTTCAAATGAGCAGTTCTTC
CASSLMVGTGSNEQFF
>NA|NA|TRBJ2-7|TRBV6-5
TGTGCCAGCACCCCTCAAGTTGGTTTTACGGACGAGCAGTACTTC
CASTPQVGFTDEQYF
>few|TRBD1|TRBJ1-2|TRBV5-4
TGTGCCAGCAGCTCCTTACGGACAGGGCGGGGAGGCTACACCTTC
CASSSLRTGRGGYTF
>few|TRBD1|TRBJ1-4|TRBV30
TGTGCCTGGAGACCATGGGGACAGGGAGAAAAACTGTTTTTT
CAWRPWGQGEKLFF
>few|NA|TRBJ2-5|TRBV4-3
TGCGCCAGCAGCCAAGAATACTTACCCCAAGAGACCCAGTACTTC
CASSQEYLPQETQYF
>few|TRBD2|TRBJ2-1|TRBV28
TGTGCCAGCAGCCTTACTAGCGGACGTTACAATGAGCAGTTCTTC
CASSLTSGRYNEQFF